These 5 T cell receptor beta chains came from one sample sequenced in a study of T cell responses to AZD1222 COVID-19 vaccine. The data were produced by immunoSEQ multiplex PCR, yet TCRdb's version contains in-frame clones alone and is incomplete. This sample has over 150,000 clones, with more than 90% found just once. Sequenced material: peripheral blood, taken on day 0 of AZD1222 vaccination. The receptor set was obtained from an adult in good health.

The rearrangement uses TRBV27 and TRBJ2-3; possibly TRBD2 for D (7 bases). Between the trimmed V and J ends, which lost 7 bases and 6 bases, there was a span of 26 bases. The CDR3 has 17 residues. CDR1 and CDR2 from the germline V gene are MNHEY and SMNVEV (reference sequence). CDR3: CASIASGVTATGDTQYF. For the CDR3, the DNA is TGTGCCAGCATAGCTAGCGGAGTTACTGCCACAGGGGATACGCAGTATTTT.

This chain links TRBV2 with TRBJ1-5; 9 nucleotides align to TRBD1. J gave up 5 bases and V 6 bases, and 11 bases lay outside the gene matches. CDR3 length equals 16 residues. Germline CDR1 is SNHLY and CDR2 is FYNNEI. The CDR3 region is CASSVPVGQGHQPQHF. In nucleotides, the CDR3 is TGTGCCAGCAGCGTACCGGTGGGACAGGGCCATCAGCCCCAGCATTTT.

The rearrangement uses TRBV2 and TRBJ1-6, with D tentatively TRBD1 (6 bases). CDR1 is SNHLY and CDR2 is FYNNEI in the germline V gene. V was trimmed by 7 bases and J by 7 bases, leaving 17 bases between them. The CDR3 is made up of 15 amino acids. The CDR3 sequence: CASTLPGVRNSPLHF. CDR3 nucleotides: TGTGCCAGCACCTTACCAGGGGTTAGGAATTCACCCCTCCACTTT.

The genes are TRBV6-2 or TRBV6-3 and TRBJ1-6, with no clear D. Germline V gives CDR1 MNHEY, CDR2 SVGEGT. The germline V and J ends were trimmed by 2 bases and 9 bases, with 8 bases remaining between them. The CDR3 length is 13 residues. The CDR3 nucleotides read TGTGCCAGCAGTTACGATCTAGGTTCACCCCTCCACTTT. This sequence encodes CASSYDLGSPLHF.

CDR3 DNA sequence: TGTGCCAGCAGATCCACTAGCGGTGGTGGCGAGCAGTACTTC. It codes for CASRSTSGGGEQYF. This chain joins TRBV7-2 and TRBJ2-7, with 8 nucleotides matching TRBD2. The CDR3 is made up of 14 amino acids. The ends lost 6 bases at V and 6 bases at J; junction bases unmatched: 10. The germline gives CDR1 SGHTA, CDR2 FQGNSA.